This T cell receptor beta chain emerged from a study of OX40 agonist ivuxolimab in advanced cancers. At the level of the study: The study reported partial responses in three patients: one hepatocellular carcinoma, two cutaneous melanoma. Study results and limitations: Averaging showed that CD8+ T cells had more expanded clones than CD4+ did.

Sequencing used immunoSEQ multiplex PCR; TCRdb keeps in-frame clones, though not all of them. The top ten hold about 8% of the sample, which has 75,000 or so clones, approximately 81% seen once. The germline V and J ends were trimmed by 1 base and 8 bases, with 11 bases remaining between them. CDR3 size: 13 residues. Germline V gives CDR1 MGHDK, CDR2 SYGVNS. With respect to this clone: Its matching antigen is unknown.

The specimen comprised CD4+ or CD8+ T cells sorted from blood, sampled in a trial of the OX40 agonist ivuxolimab. The TCR sequence derives from an adult with an advanced solid tumor such as melanoma, head and neck, liver or kidney cancer. This chain links TRBV25-1 with TRBJ1-1; no clear D. The chain's CDR3 is CASSEFGGKEAFF. The CDR3 bases are TGTGCCAGCAGTGAATTTGGAGGGAAAGAAGCTTTCTTT. The variable domain in full, completed from reference TRBV25-1 and TRBJ1-1, reads EADIYQTPRYLVIGTGKKITLECSQTMGHDKMYWYQQDPGMELHLIHYSYGVNSTEKGDLSSESTVSRIRTEHFPLTLESARPSHTSQYLCASSEFGGKEAFFGQGTRLTVV.